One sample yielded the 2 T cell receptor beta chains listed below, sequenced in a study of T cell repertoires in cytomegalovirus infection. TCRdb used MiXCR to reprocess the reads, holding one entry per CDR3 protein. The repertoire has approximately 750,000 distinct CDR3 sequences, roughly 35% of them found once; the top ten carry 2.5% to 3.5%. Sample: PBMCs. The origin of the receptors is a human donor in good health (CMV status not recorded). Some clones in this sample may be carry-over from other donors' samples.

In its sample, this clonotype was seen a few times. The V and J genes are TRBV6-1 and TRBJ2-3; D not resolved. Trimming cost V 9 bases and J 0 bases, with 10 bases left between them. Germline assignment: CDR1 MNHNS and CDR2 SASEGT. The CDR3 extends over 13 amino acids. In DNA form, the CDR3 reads TGTGCCAGTTTGCCAACTAGCACAGATACGCAGTATTTT. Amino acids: CASLPTSTDTQYF.

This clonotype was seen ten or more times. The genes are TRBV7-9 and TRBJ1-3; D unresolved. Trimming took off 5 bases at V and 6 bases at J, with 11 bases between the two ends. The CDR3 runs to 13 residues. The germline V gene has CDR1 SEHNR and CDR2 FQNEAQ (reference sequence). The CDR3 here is CASSRGVVNTIYF. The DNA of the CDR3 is TGTGCCAGCAGCCGTGGAGTCGTAAACACCATATATTTT.